This T cell receptor beta chain was sequenced for a study of blood T cell repertoires in COVID-19. Study context: There were acute and convalescent COVID-19 samples, and they came from the United States, Italy and Spain. Sample material is recorded as cDNA or gDNA derived from T cells, B-cell-depleted T cells, or PBMCs.

V was clipped by 2 bases and J by 7 bases; unmatched bases: 10. The germline V gene has CDR1 LNHDA and CDR2 SQIVND (reference sequence). The CDR3 length is 16 residues. This clone appeared once. Original methodology: Researchers report that nucleated cell counts were estimated from reference gene primer amplification. The assay was immunoSEQ multiplex PCR, and TCRdb's table has in-frame clones only and misses some. V and J calls and clone size are those listed in that table; D and trimming were worked out from the DNA. The sample holds about 74,000 clones, 90% seen once. The clonotype comes from a man between 50 and 59 years old with acute or convalescent COVID-19. The specimen was peripheral blood. V is TRBV19 and J is TRBJ2-1; 8 bases agree with TRBD1. As DNA, the CDR3 is TGTGCCAGTAGTATAAGTTCAGGGGGCGGTAGGAATGAGCAGTTCTTC. Protein sequence: CASSISSGGGRNEQFF.